A selection of T cell receptor beta chains follows, all from one sample in a study of blood T cell repertoires in COVID-19. Profiling relied on immunoSEQ multiplex PCR, and the TCRdb table lists in-frame clones only, not all of them. Among tens of thousands of clones listed, 88% were seen once. Sequenced sample: peripheral blood. These receptors were collected from a human donor in a cohort sampled during active COVID-19. Each CDR3 is given with its conserved first and last residue. D genes are given only for firm matches.

d_gene: TRBD2
j_gene: TRBJ2-1
v_gene: TRBV27
CDR3nt: TGTGCCAGCAGTTTAGGGACTAGCGGGGGGCACAATGAGCAGTTCTTC
CDR3aa: CASSLGTSGGHNEQFF

d_gene: NA
j_gene: TRBJ2-1
v_gene: TRBV7-3
CDR3nt: TGTGCCAGCAGCTTATCCCTCTCAAGCCCCTACAATGAGCAGTTCTTC
CDR3aa: CASSLSLSSPYNEQFF

d_gene: NA
j_gene: TRBJ1-5
v_gene: TRBV3-1/TRBV3-2
CDR3nt: TGTGCCAGCAGCCAAGGGTTCGCAGGTAATCAGCCCCAGCATTTT
CDR3aa: CASSQGFAGNQPQHF

d_gene: TRBD1
j_gene: TRBJ2-5
v_gene: TRBV3-1/TRBV3-2
CDR3nt: TGTGCCAGCAGCCAAGACACAGGGGGCGAAGAGACCCAGTACTTC
CDR3aa: CASSQDTGGEETQYF

d_gene: TRBD2
j_gene: TRBJ2-1
v_gene: TRBV5-1
CDR3nt: TGCGCCAGCAGCTTGTGGGGCCCTAGCGGAGAGGGGTACAATGAGCAGTTCTTC
CDR3aa: CASSLWGPSGEGYNEQFF

d_gene: NA
j_gene: TRBJ2-1
v_gene: TRBV2
CDR3nt: TGTGCCAGCAGCCCGGGACTTAACAATGAGCAGTTCTTC
CDR3aa: CASSPGLNNEQFF

d_gene: TRBD1
j_gene: TRBJ2-7
v_gene: TRBV18
CDR3nt: TGTGCCAGCTCACCACCCCGGGACAGGGGATACGAGCAGTACTTC
CDR3aa: CASSPPRDRGYEQYF

d_gene: NA
j_gene: TRBJ1-3
v_gene: TRBV23-1
CDR3nt: TGCGCCAGCAGCCGAGGGTTGTGGGGACACCGAAACACCATATATTTT
CDR3aa: CASSRGLWGHRNTIYF

d_gene: TRBD2
j_gene: TRBJ2-3
v_gene: TRBV19
CDR3nt: TGTGCCAGTAGTATAGATCAAGCATTTTTGGCGGGAGGGCCCAATACGCAGTATTTT
CDR3aa: CASSIDQAFLAGGPNTQYF

d_gene: NA
j_gene: TRBJ1-1
v_gene: TRBV27
CDR3nt: TGTGCCAGCAGCCGACGTGGAGTTGAAGCTTTCTTT
CDR3aa: CASSRRGVEAFF

d_gene: NA
j_gene: TRBJ1-1
v_gene: TRBV7-3
CDR3nt: TGTGCCAGCAGCCCCCAGGGGAACACTGAAGCTTTCTTT
CDR3aa: CASSPQGNTEAFF

d_gene: NA
j_gene: TRBJ1-1
v_gene: TRBV14
CDR3nt: TGTGCCAGCAGCCGAGAGGGAGGGGAAAACACTGAAGCTTTCTTT
CDR3aa: CASSREGGENTEAFF